One sample yielded the 4 T cell receptor beta chains listed below, sequenced in a study of blood T cells in healthy people across ages. The use of a sample-barcoded 5' primer and a J-beta primer mix characterized a second PCR of about 7 to 12 cycles. Each CDR3 protein is one row after TCRdb ran MiXCR on the 5' RACE reads. The sample records about 1.5 million distinct CDR3 sequences, 40% to 45% being singletons. The sequencing input was blood. The source is a woman aged 18-30 years in good health.

This clonotype occurred a few times. The V and J genes are TRBV7-2 and TRBJ2-1; 7 bases are a match to TRBD2. The CDR3 contains 16 residues. V shed 5 bases and J 3 bases; nucleotides not matched to a gene: 10. Germline CDR1 and CDR2: SGHTA and FQGNSA. CDR3 sequence (DNA): TGTGCCAGCAGCGAGAACGGCGGGGGATTCTACAATGAGCAGTTCTTC. Residues: CASSENGGGFYNEQFF.

This clonotype was found a few times. The chain recombines TRBV9 with TRBJ2-1; 7 bases fit TRBD1. Germline V gene lookup returns CDR1 SGDLS and CDR2 YYNGEE. The V gene end was trimmed by 2 bases and the J gene end by 0 bases; junction bases not matched to a gene: 5. This CDR3 spans 16 amino acids. The CDR3 sequence: CASSVLGDSSYNEQFF. In DNA form, the CDR3 reads TGTGCCAGCAGCGTTTTGGGGGACAGCTCCTACAATGAGCAGTTCTTC.

The chain combines TRBV29-1 with TRBJ1-2; D is unresolved. The CDR3 loop spans 11 amino acids. V was clipped by 0 bases and J by 6 bases, with 5 bases between them. Germline CDR1 is SQVTM and CDR2 is ANQGSEA. CDR3 loop: CSVEDLDGYTF. The CDR3 DNA is TGCAGCGTTGAAGATCTCGATGGCTACACCTTC.

This clonotype was detected once. At one end, the junction sequence differs from germline, possibly due to a read error. This chain uses TRBV7-2 with TRBJ1-2; maybe TRBD1 (6 bases). The germline gives CDR1 SGHTA, CDR2 FQGNSA. The CDR3 has 16 residues. CDR3 sequence: CASGQGQPASNYGYIF. CDR3 DNA sequence: TGTGCCAGCGGCCAAGGACAGCCAGCGAGTAACTATGGCTACATCTTC.